A single sample gave rise to the 18 T cell receptor beta chains below, sequenced in a study of beta chain features in type 1 diabetes. Reverse transcribing all isolated RNA meant expressed TCRB transcripts were sequenced. Assay: immunoSEQ multiplex PCR; the TCRdb copy retains only in-frame clones and omits some. The data show 900,000 or so clones, with about a sixth seen just once and about 0.02% held by the top ten. Sequenced material: naive CD4+ T cells from blood. The source of these receptors is a woman aged 18-35 years in good health.

The genes are TRBV9 and TRBJ2-1; D not certain. The CDR3 contains 15 residues. Between the trimmed V and J ends, which lost 3 bases and 4 bases, there was a span of 14 bases. Germline CDR1 and CDR2: SGDLS and YYNGEE. The CDR3 is CASSGKWDIYNEQFF. DNA for the CDR3: TGTGCCAGCAGCGGAAAATGGGATATATACAATGAGCAGTTCTTC.

The rearrangement links TRBV5-1 to TRBJ2-7; D gene unclear. Germline CDR1 SGHRS, CDR2 YFSETQ. The ends were cut back, 3 bases at V and 4 bases at J, with 14 bases in the middle. The CDR3 runs to 14 residues. The CDR3 is CASSSRDNTYEQYF. As DNA, the CDR3 is TGCGCCAGCAGCTCACGAGACAATACGTACGAGCAGTACTTC.

The rearrangement links TRBV6-1 to TRBJ2-7; either TRBD1 or TRBD2 may supply D (5 bases each). The V end lost 7 bases, the J end lost 3 bases, and 19 bases lay between the germline ends. Germline V gene lookup returns CDR1 MNHNS and CDR2 SASEGT. The CDR3 length is 15 residues. The CDR3 nucleotides are TGTGCCAGCATAAGGCATAGGGACCCTGACTACGAGCAGTACTTC. Its translation: CASIRHRDPDYEQYF.

This clone was recorded a few times. The rearrangement joins TRBV11-2 to TRBJ2-1, with TRBD1 matching 7 bases. CDR3 length: 15 residues. Germline-derived CDR1 and CDR2 are SGHAT and FQNNGV. After removal of 4 bases from V and 8 bases from J, the junction contained 11 bases not matched to a gene. In nucleotides, the CDR3 is TGTGCCAGCAGCTCAACCGACAGGGTTAACGATGAGCAGTTCTTC. This translates into CASSSTDRVNDEQFF. Filled out from reference TRBV11-2 and TRBJ2-1, the complete variable domain reads EAGVAQSPRYKIIEKRQSVAFWCNPISGHATLYWYQQILGQGPKLLIQFQNNGVVDDSQLPKDRFSAERLKGVDSTLKIQPAKLEDSAVYLCASSSTDRVNDEQFFGPGTRLTVL.

The chain uses TRBV6-5 and TRBJ1-4; TRBD1 might be the D (5 bases). Looked up from germline, CDR1 is MNHEY and CDR2 is SVGAGI. With 2 bases removed from V and 7 bases from J, the gap between germline ends came to 14 bases. CDR3 size: 15 residues. Here the CDR3 DNA reads TGTGCCAGCAGTTACCGTCGGGGGTTCCTTGAAAAACTGTTTTTT. Translated, it gives CASSYRRGFLEKLFF.

The chain employs TRBV5-4 and TRBJ2-3; 9 bases match TRBD2. The CDR3 totals 15 residues. V was clipped by 3 bases and J by 4 bases; unmatched bases: 6. Per the germline V gene, CDR1 is SGHNT and CDR2 is YYREEE (reference sequence). The CDR3 coding sequence is TGTGCCAGCAGCTCGCCGGGACTAGCATCAGATACGCAGTATTTT. As protein: CASSSPGLASDTQYF.

In regard to this clone: The same CDR3 can be traced to other DNA sequences in this sample. The rearrangement links TRBV6-5 to TRBJ2-1; D not resolved. This CDR3 comprises 14 residues. V was pared by 0 bases and J by 4 bases, with 7 bases between. Per the germline V gene, CDR1 is MNHEY and CDR2 is SVGAGI. The DNA for the CDR3 is TGTGCCAGCAGTTACTCCTCCAGGTACAATGAGCAGTTCTTC. Amino acids: CASSYSSRYNEQFF.

This chain links TRBV15 with TRBJ1-3; D uncertain. Germline V gene sequence: CDR1 LNHNV, CDR2 YYDKDF (reference sequence). The CDR3 has 15 residues. Trimming pared 1 base from V and 7 bases from J, leaving 14 bases between. DNA of the CDR3: TGTGCCACCAGCAGAGTTAGGGAGCTTTGGAACACCATATATTTT. It codes for CATSRVRELWNTIYF.

The V call is TRBV7-2, the J call TRBJ2-5; maybe TRBD2 (7 bases). Per the germline V gene, CDR1 is SGHTA and CDR2 is FQGNSA. CDR3 length equals 15 residues. Between the trimmed V and J ends, which lost 5 bases and 2 bases, there was a span of 15 bases. The CDR3 region is CASSPMGGQQETQYF. CDR3 DNA sequence: TGTGCCAGCAGCCCCATGGGGGGGCAGCAAGAGACCCAGTACTTC.

V and J are TRBV2 and TRBJ1-2; 8 positions agree with TRBD1. Unmatched junction bases numbered 11, after V lost 7 bases and J lost 4 bases. This CDR3 has 15 residues. Germline V gives CDR1 SNHLY, CDR2 FYNNEI. As DNA, the CDR3 is TGTGCCAGCAAGCTTGAGGGGACAGGATTCTATGGCTACACCTTC. This encodes CASKLEGTGFYGYTF.

This clone was picked up a small number of times. The V and J genes are TRBV7-9 and TRBJ1-1; D is undetermined. CDR1 and CDR2 (germline): SEHNR, FQNEAQ (reference sequence). CDR3 size: 14 residues. Trimming shortened V by 5 bases and J by 4 bases, and 14 bases separated the two germline ends. CDR3 loop: CASSPGKRVTEAFF. The CDR3 coding sequence is TGTGCCAGCAGCCCGGGTAAAAGGGTCACTGAAGCTTTCTTT.

The chain recombines TRBV10-2 with TRBJ2-1, with TRBD2 matching over 8 bases. Trimming took 6 bases from V and 4 from J; bases not matched to a gene: 8. The CDR3 sequence is 15 residues long. Germline V gives CDR1 WSHSY, CDR2 SAAADI. The CDR3 DNA follows: TGCGCCAGCAGAACTCTTAGCGGGAAGTACAATGAGCAGTTCTTC. It is translated as CASRTLSGKYNEQFF.

This clone was detected only a few times. The genes are TRBV6-5 and TRBJ2-5, with unresolved D. The CDR3 has 13 residues. CDR1 is MNHEY and CDR2 is SVGAGI in the germline V gene. The V gene lost 5 bases and the J gene lost 4 bases, with 11 bases spanning the gap. This CDR3 is CASSVLMRETQYF. The CDR3 nucleotides are TGTGCCAGCAGTGTTCTTATGCGAGAGACCCAGTACTTC.

V usage is TRBV7-9 and J usage is TRBJ1-1; D call uncertain. Germline values: CDR1 SEHNR, CDR2 FQNEAQ (reference sequence). CDR3 length: 16 residues. The V end lost 4 bases, the J end lost 0 bases, and 15 bases lay between the germline ends. The CDR3 sequence: CASSSSLIEMNTEAFF. DNA for the CDR3: TGTGCCAGCAGCTCTTCCCTCATTGAAATGAACACTGAAGCTTTCTTT.

This rearrangement joins TRBV19 to TRBJ2-2; D perhaps matches TRBD2 (5 bases). In germline, CDR1 is LNHDA, CDR2 SQIVND (reference sequence). V lost 0 bases and J 6 bases, leaving 8 bases between the germline ends. The CDR3 contains 14 residues. The CDR3: CASSIEWRAGELFF. The CDR3 DNA is TGTGCCAGTAGTATAGAGTGGCGGGCCGGGGAGCTGTTTTTT.

This clone has just a few counts. The rearrangement links TRBV4-3 to TRBJ2-1; 7 nucleotides match TRBD2. CDR3 length: 18 amino acids. Losses at the gene ends were 0 bases for V and 5 bases for J; bases not matched to a gene: 13. Germline CDR1 and CDR2: LGHNA and YSLEER. In nucleotides, the CDR3 is TGCGCCAGCAGCCAAGAGTTCGGCGCGGGAGTTGGAAACAATGAGCAGTTCTTC. Its translation is CASSQEFGAGVGNNEQFF.

For the CDR3, the DNA is TGTGCCAGCAGCTCGCCACTAGCCAGCACCGGGGAGCTGTTTTTT. This translates into CASSSPLASTGELFF. This rearrangement joins TRBV5-6 to TRBJ2-2, with a weak D call TRBD2 (6 bases). Trimming cost V 3 bases and J 4 bases, with 13 bases left between them. CDR3 length: 15 amino acids. CDR1 is SGHDT and CDR2 is YYEEEE in the germline V gene.

A few counts support this clone. V usage is TRBV4-1 and J usage is TRBJ2-1, with 7 bases identical to TRBD2. Germline CDR1 is MGHRA and CDR2 is YSYEKL. Losses at the gene ends were 0 bases for V and 10 bases for J; bases not matched to a gene: 12. This CDR3 is built from 16 residues. The CDR3 here is CASSQEKREGSTEQFF. DNA of the CDR3: TGCGCCAGCAGCCAAGAAAAGCGGGAAGGGTCTACCGAGCAGTTCTTC.